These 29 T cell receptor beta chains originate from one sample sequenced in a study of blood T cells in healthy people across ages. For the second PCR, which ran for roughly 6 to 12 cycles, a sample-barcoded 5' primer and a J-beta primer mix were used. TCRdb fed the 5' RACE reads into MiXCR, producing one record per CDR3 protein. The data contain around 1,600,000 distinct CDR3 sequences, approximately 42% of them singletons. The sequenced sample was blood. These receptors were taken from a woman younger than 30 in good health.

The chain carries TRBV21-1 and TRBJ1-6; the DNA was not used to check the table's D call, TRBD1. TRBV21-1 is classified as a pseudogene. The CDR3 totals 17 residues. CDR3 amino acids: CASSPYQGASYNSPLHF. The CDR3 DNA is TGTGCCAGCAGCCCTTATCAGGGGGCTTCCTATAATTCACCCCTCCACTTT.

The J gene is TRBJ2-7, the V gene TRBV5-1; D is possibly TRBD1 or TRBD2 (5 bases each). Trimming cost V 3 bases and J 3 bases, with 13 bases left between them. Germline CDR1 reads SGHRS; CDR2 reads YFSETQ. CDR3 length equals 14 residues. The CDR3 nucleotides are TGCGCCAGCAGCTCATCCGTGGGGGACTACGAGCAGTACTTC. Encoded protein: CASSSSVGDYEQYF.

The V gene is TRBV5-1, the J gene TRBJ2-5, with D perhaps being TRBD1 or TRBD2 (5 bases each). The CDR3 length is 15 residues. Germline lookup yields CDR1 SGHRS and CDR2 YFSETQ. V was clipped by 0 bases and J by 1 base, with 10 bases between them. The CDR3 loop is CASSLDGGGQETQYF. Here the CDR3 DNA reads TGCGCCAGCAGCTTGGATGGGGGTGGCCAAGAGACCCAGTACTTC.

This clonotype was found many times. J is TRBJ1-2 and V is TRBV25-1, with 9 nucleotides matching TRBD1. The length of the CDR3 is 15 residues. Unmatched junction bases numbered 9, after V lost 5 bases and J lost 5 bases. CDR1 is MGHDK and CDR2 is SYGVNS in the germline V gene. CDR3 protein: CASSTGGSGGYGYTF. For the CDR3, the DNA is TGTGCCAGCAGTACAGGGGGCTCTGGAGGTTATGGCTACACCTTC.

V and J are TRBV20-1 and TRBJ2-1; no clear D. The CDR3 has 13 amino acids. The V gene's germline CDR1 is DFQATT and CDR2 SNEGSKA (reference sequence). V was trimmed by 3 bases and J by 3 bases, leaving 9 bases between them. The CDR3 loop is CSARKANYNEQFF. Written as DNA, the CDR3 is TGCAGTGCTAGGAAAGCCAACTACAATGAGCAGTTCTTC.

The CDR3 sequence is CSVAPGLIAEAFF. CDR3 coding DNA: TGCAGCGTTGCCCCGGGTCTCATTGCTGAAGCTTTCTTT. The chain is built from TRBV29-1 and TRBJ1-1; D unclear. Per the germline V gene, CDR1 is SQVTM and CDR2 is ANQGSEA. V lost 4 bases and J 6 bases, leaving 15 bases between the germline ends. CDR3 length: 13 residues.

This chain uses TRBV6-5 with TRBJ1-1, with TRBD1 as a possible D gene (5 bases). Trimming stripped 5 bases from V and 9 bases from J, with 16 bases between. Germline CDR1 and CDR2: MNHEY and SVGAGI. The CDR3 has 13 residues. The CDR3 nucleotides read TGTGCCAGCAGTACCTCGGACAATTCACAAGCTTTCTTT. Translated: CASSTSDNSQAFF.

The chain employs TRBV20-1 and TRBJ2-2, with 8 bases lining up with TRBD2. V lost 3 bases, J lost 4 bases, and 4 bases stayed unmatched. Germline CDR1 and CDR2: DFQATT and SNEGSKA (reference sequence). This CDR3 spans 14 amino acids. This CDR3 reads CSARTLAGTGELFF. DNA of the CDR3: TGCAGTGCTAGGACCCTAGCGGGCACCGGGGAGCTGTTTTTT.

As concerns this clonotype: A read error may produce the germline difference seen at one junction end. CDR3: CASSDRGSAPVHF. The CDR3 DNA reads TGTGCCAGCAGTGACCGAGGGAGCGCTCCTGTACACTTC. The V gene is TRBV12-3 or TRBV12-4, the J gene TRBJ2-7; a weak D match, TRBD2 (5 bases). The CDR3 length is 13 residues.

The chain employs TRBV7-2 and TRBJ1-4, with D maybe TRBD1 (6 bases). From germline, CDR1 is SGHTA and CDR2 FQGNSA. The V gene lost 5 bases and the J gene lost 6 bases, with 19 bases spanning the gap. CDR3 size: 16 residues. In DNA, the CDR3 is TGTGCCAGCAGCCCCCAGCGTACAGGGTTGGATGAAAAACTGTTTTTT. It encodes CASSPQRTGLDEKLFF.

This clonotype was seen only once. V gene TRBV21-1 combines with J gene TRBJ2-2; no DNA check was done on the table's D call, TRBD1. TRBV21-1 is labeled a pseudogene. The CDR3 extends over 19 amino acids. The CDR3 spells CASSKGSGEVRVDTGELFF. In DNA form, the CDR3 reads TGTGCCAGCAGCAAAGGTTCCGGTGAGGTCAGGGTGGACACCGGGGAGCTGTTTTTT.

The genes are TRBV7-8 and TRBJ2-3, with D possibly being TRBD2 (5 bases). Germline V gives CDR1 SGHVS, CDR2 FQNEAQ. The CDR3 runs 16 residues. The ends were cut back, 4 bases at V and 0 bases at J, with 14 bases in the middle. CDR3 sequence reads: CASSYAGWSSTDTQYF. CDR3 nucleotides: TGTGCCAGCAGCTACGCGGGTTGGAGCAGCACAGATACGCAGTATTTT.

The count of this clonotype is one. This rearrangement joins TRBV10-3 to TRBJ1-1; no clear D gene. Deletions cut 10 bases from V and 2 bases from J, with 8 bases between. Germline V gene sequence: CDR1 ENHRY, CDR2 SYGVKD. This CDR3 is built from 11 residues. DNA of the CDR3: TGTGCCACCCAAAAAAACACTGAAGCTTTCTTT. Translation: CATQKNTEAFF.

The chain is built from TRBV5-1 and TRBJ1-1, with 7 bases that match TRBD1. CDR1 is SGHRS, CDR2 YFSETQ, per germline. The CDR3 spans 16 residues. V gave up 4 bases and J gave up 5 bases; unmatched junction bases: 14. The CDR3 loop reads CASSIWTGPAITEAFF. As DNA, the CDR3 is TGCGCCAGCAGCATCTGGACAGGCCCAGCGATAACTGAAGCTTTCTTT.

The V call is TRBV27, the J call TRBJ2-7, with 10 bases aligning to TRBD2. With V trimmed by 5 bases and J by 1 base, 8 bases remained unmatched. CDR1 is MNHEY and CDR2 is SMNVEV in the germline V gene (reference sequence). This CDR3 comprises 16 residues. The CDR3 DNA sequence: TGTGCCAGCAGTCCGCGGACTAGCGGAGCTTCCTACGAGCAGTACTTC. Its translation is CASSPRTSGASYEQYF.

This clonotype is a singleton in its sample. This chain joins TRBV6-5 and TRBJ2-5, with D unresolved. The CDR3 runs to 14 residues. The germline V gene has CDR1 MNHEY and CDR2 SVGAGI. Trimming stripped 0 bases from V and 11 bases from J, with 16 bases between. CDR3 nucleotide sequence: TGTGCCAGCAGTTACTCGAGTCCCCACAATGAGCAGTACTTC. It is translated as CASSYSSPHNEQYF.

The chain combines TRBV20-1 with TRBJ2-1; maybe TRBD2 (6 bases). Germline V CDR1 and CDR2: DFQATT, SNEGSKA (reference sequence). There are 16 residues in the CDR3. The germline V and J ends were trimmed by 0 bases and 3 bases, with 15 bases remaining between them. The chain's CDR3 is CSARDRIRGSYNEQFF. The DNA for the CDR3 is TGCAGTGCTAGAGATAGAATACGGGGGAGCTACAATGAGCAGTTCTTC.

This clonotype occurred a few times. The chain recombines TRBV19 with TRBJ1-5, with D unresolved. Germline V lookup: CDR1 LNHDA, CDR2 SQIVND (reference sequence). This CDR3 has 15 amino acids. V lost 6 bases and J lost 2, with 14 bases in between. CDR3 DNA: TGTGCCAGTAGCCTCTGGGAATTCGGCAATCAGCCCCAGCATTTT. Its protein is CASSLWEFGNQPQHF.

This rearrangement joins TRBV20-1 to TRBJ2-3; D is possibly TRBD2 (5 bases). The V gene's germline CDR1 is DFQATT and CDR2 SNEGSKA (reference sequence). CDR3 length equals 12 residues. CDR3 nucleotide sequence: TGCAAGCTAGGAGGTGGAGCAGATACGCAGTATTTT. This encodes CKLGGGADTQYF.

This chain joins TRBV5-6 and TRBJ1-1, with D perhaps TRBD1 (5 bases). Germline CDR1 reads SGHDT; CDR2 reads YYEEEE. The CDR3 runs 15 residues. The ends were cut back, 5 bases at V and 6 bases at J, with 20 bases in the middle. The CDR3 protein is CASRQGLAGHAEAFF. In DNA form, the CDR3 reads TGTGCCAGCAGACAAGGACTCGCGGGGCACGCTGAAGCTTTCTTT.

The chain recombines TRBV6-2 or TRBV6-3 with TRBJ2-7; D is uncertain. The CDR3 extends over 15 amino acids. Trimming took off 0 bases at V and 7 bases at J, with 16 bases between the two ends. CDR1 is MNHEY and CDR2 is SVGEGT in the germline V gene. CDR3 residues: CASSYSYSPSHEQYF. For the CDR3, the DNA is TGTGCCAGCAGTTACTCTTACAGCCCTAGTCATGAGCAGTACTTC.

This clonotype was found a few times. This CDR3 reads CASSSKTGGNEKLFF. In DNA, the CDR3 is TGTGCCAGCAGCTCAAAGACAGGGGGAAATGAAAAACTGTTTTTT. The J gene is TRBJ1-4, the V gene TRBV11-1, with 9 bases identical to TRBD1. CDR3 length equals 15 residues. J lost 5 bases, V lost 4 bases, and 5 bases had no gene match. The V gene's germline CDR1 is SGHAT and CDR2 FQDESV (reference sequence).

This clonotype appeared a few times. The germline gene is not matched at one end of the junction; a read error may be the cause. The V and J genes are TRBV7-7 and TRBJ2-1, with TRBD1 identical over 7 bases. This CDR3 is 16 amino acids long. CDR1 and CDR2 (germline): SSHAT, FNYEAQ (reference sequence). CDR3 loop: CASSLVLGTDYNEQFF. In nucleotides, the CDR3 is TGTGCTAGCAGCTTAGTACTCGGGACAGACTACAATGAGCAGTTCTTC. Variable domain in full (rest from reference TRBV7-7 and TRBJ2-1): GAGVSQSPRYKVTKRGQDVTLRCDPISSHATLYWYQQALGQGPEFLTYFNYEAQPDKSGLPSDRFSAERPEGSISTLTIQRTEQRDSAMYRCASSLVLGTDYNEQFFGPGTRLTVL.

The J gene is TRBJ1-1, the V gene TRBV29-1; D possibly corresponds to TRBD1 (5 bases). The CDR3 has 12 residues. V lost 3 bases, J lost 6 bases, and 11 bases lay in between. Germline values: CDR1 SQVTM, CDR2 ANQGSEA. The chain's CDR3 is CSVEGGGAEAFF. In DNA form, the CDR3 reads TGCAGCGTTGAGGGGGGAGGTGCTGAAGCTTTCTTT.

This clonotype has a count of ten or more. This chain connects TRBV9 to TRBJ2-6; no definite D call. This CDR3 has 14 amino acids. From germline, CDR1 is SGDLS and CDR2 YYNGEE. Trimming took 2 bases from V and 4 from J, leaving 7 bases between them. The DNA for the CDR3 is TGTGCCAGCAGCGTTTCTTCAGGGGCCAACGTCCTGACTTTC. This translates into CASSVSSGANVLTF.

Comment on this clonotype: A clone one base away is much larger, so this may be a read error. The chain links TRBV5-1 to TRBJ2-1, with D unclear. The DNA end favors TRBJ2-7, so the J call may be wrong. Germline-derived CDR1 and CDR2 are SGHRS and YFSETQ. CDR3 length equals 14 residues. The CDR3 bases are TGCGCCAGCAGCCTTCAGATTGTCTACAATGAGCAGTACTTC. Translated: CASSLQIVYNEQYF.

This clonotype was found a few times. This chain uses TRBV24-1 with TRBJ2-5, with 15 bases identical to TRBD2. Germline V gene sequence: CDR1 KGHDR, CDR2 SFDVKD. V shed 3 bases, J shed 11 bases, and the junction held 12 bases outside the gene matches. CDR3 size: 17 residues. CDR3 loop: CATSDPRTSGRVYEQYF. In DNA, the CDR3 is TGTGCCACCAGTGATCCAAGGACTAGCGGGAGGGTCTATGAGCAGTACTTC.

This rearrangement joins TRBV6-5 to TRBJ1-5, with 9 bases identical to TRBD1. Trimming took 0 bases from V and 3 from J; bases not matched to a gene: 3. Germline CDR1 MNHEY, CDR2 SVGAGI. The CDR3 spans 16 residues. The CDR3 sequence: CASSYSRTGVNQPQHF. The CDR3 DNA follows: TGTGCCAGCAGTTACTCCCGGACAGGGGTCAATCAGCCCCAGCATTTT.

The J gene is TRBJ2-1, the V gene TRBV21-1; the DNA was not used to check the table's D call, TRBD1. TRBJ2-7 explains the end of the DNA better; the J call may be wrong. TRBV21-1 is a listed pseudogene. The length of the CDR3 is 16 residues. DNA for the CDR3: TGTGCCAGCAGCAAAACTCCGGGACAGGCCTACAATGAGCAGTACTTC. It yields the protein CASSKTPGQAYNEQYF.